This entry describes one T cell receptor (beta chain). These data originate in a study of T cell changes during pregnancy in multiple sclerosis. Here immunoSEQ multiplex PCR was the method, and the copy in TCRdb shows in-frame clones only, minus some. The sample holds some 27,000 clones; about nine tenths are singletons and the top ten take roughly 0.6%. CDR3 length: 15 residues. The germline V gene encodes CDR1 ENHRY and CDR2 SYGVKD. The V end lost 2 bases, the J end lost 2 bases, and 7 bases lay between the germline ends. The chain has TRBV10-3 and TRBJ2-6, with D hard to call. The TCR sequence derives from a female donor in good health, enrolled as a control in a pregnancy study. The sequenced sample was CD4+ T cells from peripheral blood mononuclear cells, obtained in the first trimester of pregnancy. In nucleotides, the CDR3 is TGTGCCATCAGTGAGGGCCAGACTGGGGCCAACGTCCTGACTTTC. This translates into CAISEGQTGANVLTF.